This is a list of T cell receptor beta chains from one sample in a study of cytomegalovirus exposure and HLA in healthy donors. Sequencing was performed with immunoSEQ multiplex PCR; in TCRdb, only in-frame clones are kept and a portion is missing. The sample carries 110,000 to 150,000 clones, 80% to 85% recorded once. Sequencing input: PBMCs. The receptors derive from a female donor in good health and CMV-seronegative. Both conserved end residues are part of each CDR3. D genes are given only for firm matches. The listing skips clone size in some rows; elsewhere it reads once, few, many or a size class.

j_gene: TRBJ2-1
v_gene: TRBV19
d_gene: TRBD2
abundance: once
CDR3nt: TGTGCCAGTAGTATAACTAGCGGGAGTGGTAATGAGCAGTTCTTC
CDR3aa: CASSITSGSGNEQFF

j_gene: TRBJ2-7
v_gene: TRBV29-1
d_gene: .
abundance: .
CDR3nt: TGCAGCGTTGAAGAAGAGACAGGCTCCTACGAGCAGTACTTC
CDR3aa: CSVEEETGSYEQYF

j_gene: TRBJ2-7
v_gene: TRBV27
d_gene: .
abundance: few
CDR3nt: TGTGCCAGCACAGGGGAAGGGAGCGAGCAGTACTTC
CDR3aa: CASTGEGSEQYF

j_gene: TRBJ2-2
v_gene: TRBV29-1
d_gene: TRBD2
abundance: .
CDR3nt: TGCAGCGTTGAAGATTGGGGACCTAGCGGAAATCACCCCGACACCGGGGAGCTGTTTTTT
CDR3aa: CSVEDWGPSGNHPDTGELFF

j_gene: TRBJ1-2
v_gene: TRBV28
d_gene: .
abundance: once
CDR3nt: TGTGCCAGCAGTTTACCAACTAACTATGGCTACACCTTC
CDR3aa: CASSLPTNYGYTF

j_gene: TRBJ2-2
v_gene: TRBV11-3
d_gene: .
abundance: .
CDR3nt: TGTGCCAGCAGCGTTGGTGGGGCGCGGCACACCGGGGAGCTGTTTTTT
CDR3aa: CASSVGGARHTGELFF

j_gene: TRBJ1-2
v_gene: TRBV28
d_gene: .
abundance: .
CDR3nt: TGTGCCGTTCACTCCCCCGGGGGTGGAGGTGGCTACACCTTC
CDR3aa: CAVHSPGGGGGYTF

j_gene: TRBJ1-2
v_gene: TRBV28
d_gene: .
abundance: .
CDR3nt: TGTGCCAGCAGTTTGGAGTTAGGAGGCTACACCTTC
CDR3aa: CASSLELGGYTF

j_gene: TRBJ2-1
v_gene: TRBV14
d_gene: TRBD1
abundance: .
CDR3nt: TGTGCCAGCAGCCCACAGGGGGAACGGAATGAGCAGTTCTTC
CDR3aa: CASSPQGERNEQFF

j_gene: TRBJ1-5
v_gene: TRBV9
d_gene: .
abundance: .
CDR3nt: TGTGCCAGCAGCGTGGGCAGCTATCAGCCCCAGCATTTT
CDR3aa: CASSVGSYQPQHF

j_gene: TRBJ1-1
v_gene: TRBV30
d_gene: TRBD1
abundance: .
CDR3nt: TGTGCCTGGACCACCGCCGGGACAGGGGCCCTTGAAGCTTTCTTT
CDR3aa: CAWTTAGTGALEAFF

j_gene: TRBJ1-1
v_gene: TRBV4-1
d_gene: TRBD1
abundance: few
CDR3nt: TGCGCCAGCAGCGTCGACAGGGGACAAAGGAACACTGAAGCTTTCTTT
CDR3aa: CASSVDRGQRNTEAFF